This paragraph reports one TCR beta chain. This clonotype has just a few counts. Its antigen is currently not known. The record has no base qualities; no much larger clone is one base away. RNA was extracted with the RNeasy kit and about 0.45 to 1 ug was reverse transcribed using random hexamers. TCR beta CDR3 regions were amplified with the immunoSEQ multiplex PCR assay covering 54 Vbeta and 13 Jbeta segments. To correct PCR amplification bias, a synthetic template baseline was used for both primer optimization and computational correction. The authors processed their data as follows. Reads were annotated to V, D and J genes per IMGT and analyzed with immunoSEQ Analyzer, keeping only productive sequences. Clonality was computed as one minus Shannon entropy normalized by log2 of the number of productive unique sequences. Public and private clones were assessed among the 100 most prevalent clones of each patient and control. Clones were defined as Susac-specific when absent from the healthy and MS cohorts, from over 950 published viral clones and from other ImmuneACCESS disease sequences. In-frame beta chains were kept once TCRdb had trimmed the public reads at Q25 with fastp and called clones with MiXCR. CDR3 protein duplicates are merged, each entry listing the most common genes and DNA. TCRdb's processing, not the authors', yielded these V and J calls. In all, the sample holds fewer than 350,000 distinct CDR3 sequences, and 70% to 90% of those were seen once. The ten top clones hold about 0.22% of the sample.

Peripheral blood CD8+ and CD4+ T cells from healthy donors, Susac syndrome patients and multiple sclerosis patients were profiled by high-throughput TCR beta sequencing. The multiple sclerosis controls were treatment-naive patients whose relapsing-remitting disease, either stable or active, fulfilled the revised McDonald criteria. Bulk CD8+ and CD4+ T cells were purified magnetically by negative isolation, whereas CD8+ TEMRA cells were enriched by FACS. Blood was drawn into EDTA tubes, processed within 24 hours, and PBMCs were isolated by density gradient centrifugation. PBMCs destined for TCR sequencing were cryopreserved in liquid nitrogen and later thawed in a 37 °C water bath. The sorted or isolated CD4+, CD8+ and CD8+ TEMRA cells had a purity of 90% or higher. The data derive from a study of CD8 T cells in Susac syndrome (dated by TCRdb to between 2019 and 2020). Concerning the study at large: Whether CD8+ T cell activation and differentiation in Susac syndrome was antigen driven was tested using repertoire sequencing. The clonality of the CD8+ T cell repertoire was compared across about 12 healthy donors, around 14 Susac syndrome patients and under 18 multiple sclerosis patients. Overall study results and their limits: The number of individuals in the TCR sequencing and HLA analysis was recognized as being relatively small.

V is cut by 3 bases and J by 3 bases, and the space between the germline ends is 11 bases. CDR1 and CDR2, looked up from the germline V gene, are ENHRY and SYGVKD. Its CDR3 holds 15 amino acids, cysteine through phenylalanine. Kept here is only the CDR3 DNA, which spans 45 bases and is read in frame from base 1. The rearranged segments are TRBV10-3 and TRBJ2-2, with the D gene possibly TRBD1 or TRBD2, each one fitting 5 bases. Sequences were obtained from CD8+ T cells from PBMCs. The sequence derives from a human donor with multiple sclerosis. The CDR3 in this case is CAISDEGRYTGELFF. The sequence in DNA is TGTGCCATCAGTGACGAGGGACGATACACCGGGGAGCTGTTTTTT.